The present T cell receptor (beta chain) was sequenced within a study of CD4 T cells in relation to SARS-CoV-2 and coronaviruses. Overall study results and limits: In around 60% of donors, memory CD4+ clonotypes crossrecognized SARS-CoV-2 and at least one common cold coronavirus spike.

Turning to this clone: The antigen is unknown.

The CDR3 contains 16 residues. V shed 0 bases and J shed 5 bases, with 15 bases lying between them. CDR1 is SGHNT, CDR2 YYREEE, per germline (reference sequence). TCRdb's table, derived via immunoSEQ multiplex PCR, lists solely in-frame clones and lacks some. Of more than 20,000 clones in the sample, about 80% were seen once. CD4+ T cells from unexposed donors were obtained before the COVID-19 pandemic (2011-2018). Isolation of CD4+ T cells took place after about eleven days in culture. Cultures held a few million PBMCs per well with roughly 10 IU/ml IL-2. Sequenced material: CD4+ T cells from PBMCs, cultured in vitro. V is TRBV5-4 and J is TRBJ2-1; D is uncertain. The sequence was obtained from a human donor in good health. CDR3 sequence: CASSLGGTTRNNEQFF. CDR3 coding DNA: TGTGCCAGCAGCTTGGGAGGAACTACACGCAACAATGAGCAGTTCTTC. Supplemented by reference TRBV5-4 and TRBJ2-1, the full variable domain reads ETGVTQSPTHLIKTRGQQVTLRCSSQSGHNTVSWYQQALGQGPQFIFQYYREEENGRGNFPPRFSGLQFPNYSSELNVNALELDDSALYLCASSLGGTTRNNEQFFGPGTRLTVL.